This T cell receptor beta chain was captured by sequencing in a study of blood T cells in healthy people across ages. Study conclusions and caveats: Among long-lived donors, naive CD4+ cells were more numerous and diversity higher than in aged donors.

Researchers report isolating at least 7 million PBMCs per sample. No fewer than 6 micrograms of total RNA were isolated from every sample. The use of a sample-barcoded 5' primer and a J-beta primer mix characterized a second PCR of roughly 7 to 11 cycles. TCRdb itself ran the 5' RACE reads through MiXCR, one entry per CDR3 protein. The profile shows roughly 1,700,000 distinct CDR3 sequences, 25% to 30% of them singletons. There are 19 residues in the CDR3. CDR1 is SGDLS, CDR2 YYNGEE, per germline. Trimming took 3 bases from V and 0 from J; bases not matched to a gene: 12. Concerning this clonotype itself: Its target is not known.

The chain combines TRBV9 with TRBJ2-1; 10 nucleotides agree with TRBD2. Sequencing input: blood. This clonotype originated in a woman aged 25 to 39 in good health. The CDR3 DNA is TGTGCCAGCAGCGCGACATCTGGACTAGCGGACCTCTCCTACAATGAGCAGTTCTTC. It codes for CASSATSGLADLSYNEQFF.